This TCR beta chain originates from a study of T cell responses to AZD1222 COVID-19 vaccine (dated by TCRdb to the early 2020s). Regarding the study in general: AZD1222 recipients with second doses at about 4 weeks or about 12 weeks were pooled, because spike-specific TCR depth and breadth did not differ between schedules. Trial participants were enrolled by age into 18-55, 56-69 and 70-plus year subgroups, with around 140, 26 and 57 TCR-sequenced participants respectively. A total of over 230 trial participants underwent TCR sequencing, of whom 200 to 220 received two doses of AZD1222 and some 26 received two doses of the MenACWY control vaccine.

What this sample's time point label stands for: baseline before first vaccination. Samples from vaccinated people were obtained from the UK trials COV001 and COV002, which included a single-blind randomized controlled phase 2/3 trial of AZD1222 (ChAdOx1 nCoV-19) in healthy adults. Trial participant PBMC samples were collected at day 0 and day 28 after the second dose for TCRbeta chain sequencing. Turning to this clone: No antigen is known for it. No base qualities exist here, and no much larger clone lies one base off it.

The CDR3 regions of human TCRbeta chains were subjected to immunosequencing. In the paper's pipeline: Repertoire TCRs were checked for matches against a reference library of SARS-CoV-2-specific TCRs that had been generated using the MIRA antigen-specificity platform. Breadth was defined as the fraction of unique TCRs that were SARS-CoV-2-associated. Depth was defined as the fraction of total T cells that were SARS-CoV-2-associated. Each spike-specific TCR was assigned to its reactive spike region and to a CD4 or CD8 class using the MIRA data. Log10-transformed breadth and depth values were compared by one-way ANOVA with Sidak's multiple comparisons tests. TCRdb re-hosts the immuneACCESS table, in-frame sequences only. Its copies lack some clones; in the studies checked, an unresolved V gene accounts for under half of them, and the cause for the rest is not known. The V and J calls and clone size were taken over from that table, and D and trimming were inferred from the DNA. This sample holds about 140,000 clones; around 89% were observed only once. The ten top clones hold more than 1.5% of the sample.

Overall study outcomes, separate from this receptor: Conclusions about previously exposed vaccinees are limited because only six or seven AZD1222 recipients were SARS-CoV-2 seropositive at baseline. The 56-69-year group was small, and its depth increase did not reach significance, likely because of low power. Participants were mostly white British and included more females than males, and it was suggested by the authors that clonal diversity may have been underestimated. Epitopes outside the regions mutated in the B.1.351 and B.1.1.7 variants were reportedly recognized by nearly half of the unique spike-specific TCRs. Because no day 14 peak-response samples were available, the repertoires could be characterized only after the peak T cell response. The whole spike protein was spanned by vaccine-associated CD4 TCRs, and dominant responses were seen in regions 160-218 and 743-854. After two AZD1222 doses, spike-specific TCR breadth and depth were significantly higher than at day 0 and than in MenACWY recipients.

The sequencing used peripheral blood, collected on day 0 of AZD1222 vaccination. The receptor was isolated from an adult in good health.

DNA sequence: TGTGCTAGTGGTTTGGTAACGGACTATGGCTACACCTTC. The translation is CASGLVTDYGYTF. The chain was built from TRBV12-5 and TRBJ1-2; no D gene can be assigned with confidence. Looking up the germline V gene yields CDR1 LGHNT and CDR2 FRNRAP. The CDR3 spans 13 residues, from the cysteine through the phenylalanine. The read is trimmed to its CDR3 DNA, 39 bases read in frame from base 1. V and J lose 0 bases and 3 bases, and a span of 5 bases separates them.